This is a list of T cell receptor beta chains from one sample in a study of blood T cell repertoires in COVID-19. TCRdb's table, derived via immunoSEQ multiplex PCR, lists solely in-frame clones and lacks some. The sample lists 150,000 or so clones, 88% occurring once. The sample taken for sequencing was PBMCs or T cells enriched from blood (not recorded which). All receptors derive from a young woman with acute COVID-19. CDR3s include the opening cysteine and the closing phenylalanine or tryptophan. D genes are given only for firm matches.

D,J,V,length,DNA,CDR3
TRBD2,TRBJ2-7,TRBV6-2/TRBV6-3,15,TGTGCCAGCAGTTACTCGAGCGGGGGATCCTACGAGCAGTACTTC,CASSYSSGGSYEQYF
TRBD2,TRBJ2-7,TRBV4-3,16,TGCGCCAGCAGCCAAGCTTGGGGACTAGCAGTCTACGAGCAGTACTTC,CASSQAWGLAVYEQYF
.,TRBJ2-7,TRBV2,12,TGTGCCAGCAGTAACACCGTCTACGAGCAGTACTTC,CASSNTVYEQYF
.,TRBJ1-1,TRBV10-3,14,TGTGCCATCAGTGATCTCAGGGGGAACACTGAAGCTTTCTTT,CAISDLRGNTEAFF
TRBD2,TRBJ2-5,TRBV7-8,16,TGTGCCAGCAGCCCGGGACTAGCGGGAGGAGGGGAGACCCAGTACTTC,CASSPGLAGGGETQYF
TRBD1,TRBJ2-3,TRBV19,15,TGTGCCAGTAGTATTCTACAGGGGGCGGCAGATACGCAGTATTTT,CASSILQGAADTQYF
TRBD2,TRBJ2-1,TRBV5-1,15,TGCGCCAGCAGCTTGAGCGGGAGGTCTGACAATGAGCAGTTCTTC,CASSLSGRSDNEQFF
TRBD1,TRBJ1-2,TRBV12-3/TRBV12-4,13,TGTGCCAGCAGTCCTAGACAGGGAAGTGGCTACACCTTC,CASSPRQGSGYTF
TRBD1,TRBJ2-7,TRBV28,14,TGTGCCAGCAGTCCTACAGGGGGAAGCTACGAGCAGTACTTC,CASSPTGGSYEQYF
.,TRBJ2-7,TRBV5-6,13,TGTGCCAGCAGCTTGGTGTCCGCCTACGAGCAGTACTTC,CASSLVSAYEQYF
TRBD1,TRBJ1-6,TRBV13,14,TGTGCCAGCAGCTTCGGACAGGGTTTGACACCCCTCCACTTT,CASSFGQGLTPLHF
TRBD1,TRBJ2-2,TRBV18,20,TGTGCCAGCTCACCAAGGTTTCTTGGACAGGGGGCTGGTAACACCGGGGAGCTGTTTTTT,CASSPRFLGQGAGNTGELFF
TRBD2,TRBJ2-2,TRBV10-3,16,TGTGCCATCAGCCCGACTAGCGGAGGTAACACCGGGGAGCTGTTTTTT,CAISPTSGGNTGELFF